This T cell receptor beta chain is drawn from a study of patients and donors after allogeneic stem cell transplantation. This CDR3 has 14 amino acids. V shed 4 bases and J shed 0 bases, with 12 bases lying between them. Germline V gives CDR1 SQVTM, CDR2 ANQGSEA. The table lists this clonotype with a few counts. TCRdb fed the RT-PCR reads into MiXCR, producing one record per CDR3 protein. The table has 800,000 to 1,000,000 distinct CDR3 sequences, roughly 17% seen once. The chain is built from TRBV29-1 and TRBJ1-1; D is unclear. The receptor comes from a human donor who was either an allogeneic HSCT recipient or a stem cell or donor lymphocyte infusion donor (not recorded which). It is not recorded whose cells these are; they may come from a transplant donor. The specimen was blood, either unsorted or a sorted T cell fraction (not recorded which). The CDR3 sequence: CSVGTGVMNTEAFF. The CDR3, as DNA: TGCAGCGTTGGAACGGGTGTTATGAACACTGAAGCTTTCTTT. The entire variable domain, with the rest obtained from reference TRBV29-1 and TRBJ1-1, is as follows: SAVISQKPSRDICQRGTSLTIQCQVDSQVTMMFWYRQQPGQSLTLIATANQGSEATYESGFVIDKFPISRPNLTFSTLTVSNMSPEDSSIYLCSVGTGVMNTEAFFGQGTRLTVV.